The 8 T cell receptor beta chains in this list originate from one sample, sequenced in a study of T cell changes during pregnancy in multiple sclerosis. Some clones are missing from TCRdb's copy, which holds only in-frame ones; the method was immunoSEQ multiplex PCR. The sample has about 75,000 clones, 94% seen once. Sequencing was performed on CD4+ T cells from peripheral blood mononuclear cells, taken after pregnancy. The receptors were gathered from a female donor with multiple sclerosis, enrolled in a pregnancy study.

The V call is TRBV10-3, the J call TRBJ2-2; tentative D call: TRBD2 (6 bases). Trimming removed 2 bases at V and 4 bases at J, with 14 bases between. Germline lookup yields CDR1 ENHRY and CDR2 SYGVKD. This CDR3 is 16 amino acids long. The CDR3 loop reads CAISEVNGRLTGELFF. CDR3 nucleotides: TGTGCCATCAGTGAGGTCAACGGGAGACTCACCGGGGAGCTGTTTTTT.

The rearrangement joins TRBV11-2 to TRBJ2-6; TRBD1 matches at 7 bases. The CDR3 runs to 18 residues. V lost 5 bases, J lost 4 bases, and 14 bases stayed unmatched. Germline V gene sequence: CDR1 SGHAT, CDR2 FQNNGV. CDR3 nucleotides: TGTGCCAGCAGCCTGAGGACAGGCCCGGGGTCGGGGGCCAACGTCCTGACTTTC. Amino acid sequence: CASSLRTGPGSGANVLTF.

The chain couples TRBV19 to TRBJ2-1, with D perhaps TRBD2 (6 bases). The CDR3 extends over 16 amino acids. The V end lost 7 bases, the J end lost 0 bases, and 16 bases lay between the germline ends. CDR1 LNHDA and CDR2 SQIVND come from the germline V gene (reference sequence). The CDR3 reads CASKGSLADSYNEQFF. The CDR3 DNA is TGTGCCAGTAAAGGATCCTTAGCGGACTCCTACAATGAGCAGTTCTTC. The full variable domain, rest sourced from reference TRBV19 and TRBJ2-1, is DGGITQSPKYLFRKEGQNVTLSCEQNLNHDAMYWYRQDPGQGLRLIYYSQIVNDFQKGDIAEGYSVSREKKESFPLTVTSAQKNPTAFYLCASKGSLADSYNEQFFGPGTRLTVL.

The chain is built from TRBV29-1 and TRBJ2-3; D gene uncertain. There are 12 residues in the CDR3. The V and J ends lost 4 bases and 4 bases respectively, with 9 bases between them. Germline V gene data show CDR1 as SQVTM and CDR2 as ANQGSEA. CDR3: CSVGRGADTQYF. In DNA, the CDR3 is TGCAGCGTTGGAAGAGGTGCAGATACGCAGTATTTT.

The genes are TRBV9 and TRBJ2-7; the match to TRBD2 covers 10 bases. CDR1 is SGDLS and CDR2 is YYNGEE in the germline V gene. This CDR3 comprises 15 residues. Trimming at V came to 0 bases and at J to 4 bases, leaving 4 bases not matched to a gene. In DNA, the CDR3 is TGTGCCAGCAGCGTAGGAGCGGGAGGGGTATACGAGCAGTACTTC. This sequence encodes CASSVGAGGVYEQYF.

The rearrangement uses TRBV6-5 and TRBJ1-2, with D possibly being TRBD1 (5 bases). The CDR3 has 13 amino acids. Trimming stripped 1 base from V and 6 bases from J, with 9 bases between. CDR1 and CDR2 from the germline V gene are MNHEY and SVGAGI. Written as DNA, the CDR3 is TGTGCCAGCAGTTACTGGGGGGGGGATGGCTACACCTTC. Translated, it gives CASSYWGGDGYTF.

CDR3 DNA sequence: TGTGCCAGCAGTGGTGGTTCTTTTAACCCGGGACTAGCGGAGCAGTTCTTC. This sequence encodes CASSGGSFNPGLAEQFF. This rearrangement joins TRBV28 to TRBJ2-1; 10 nucleotides line up with TRBD2. This CDR3 region has 17 residues. The germline V gene has CDR1 MDHEN and CDR2 SYDVKM. The V and J ends lost 5 bases and 10 bases, in that order; junction bases with no gene match: 17.

Here the CDR3 reads CASSSTRGGNTEAFF. The CDR3 DNA reads as TGTGCCAGCAGTTCCACGCGGGGAGGGAACACTGAAGCTTTCTTT. The chain recombines TRBV28 with TRBJ1-1, with D unresolved. The CDR3 has 15 residues. V lost 4 bases and J 1 base, leaving 13 bases between the germline ends. Germline V gene data show CDR1 as MDHEN and CDR2 as SYDVKM.